These 19 T cell receptor beta chains share one sample of origin, sequenced in a study of T cell repertoires in cytomegalovirus infection. TCRdb used MiXCR to reprocess the reads, holding one entry per CDR3 protein. Of about 900,000 distinct CDR3 sequences detected, approximately 31% appear once; the ten largest clones hold around an eighth. Antigens for these TCRs are unknown. This sample comprised cultured CD8+ T cells from PBMCs, obtained from culture after CMV antigen stimulation. The receptor source for this set is a human donor in good health (CMV status not recorded). Some clones in this sample may be carry-over from other donors' samples.

This clonotype was found a few times. The rearrangement joins TRBV2 to TRBJ2-1, with D perhaps TRBD2 (6 bases). Germline loops: CDR1 SNHLY, CDR2 FYNNEI. The CDR3 extends over 16 amino acids. Trimming took off 2 bases at V and 5 bases at J, with 16 bases between the two ends. This chain's CDR3 is CASSEWTGVRDNEQFF. DNA for the CDR3: TGTGCCAGCAGTGAATGGACGGGGGTACGCGACAATGAGCAGTTCTTC.

V gene TRBV10-2 combines with J gene TRBJ1-2; 9 nucleotides agree with TRBD1. The CDR3 spans 15 residues. The V gene end was trimmed by 5 bases and the J gene end by 5 bases; junction bases not matched to a gene: 9. The germline gives CDR1 WSHSY, CDR2 SAAADI. The CDR3 nucleotides are TGCGCCAGCAGTTCCGGACAGGGGCTACCTTATGGCTACACCTTC. Protein product: CASSSGQGLPYGYTF.

The chain combines TRBV20-1 with TRBJ1-2, with no clear D. CDR1 DFQATT and CDR2 SNEGSKA come from the germline V gene (reference sequence). CDR3 length equals 11 residues. The CDR3 loop reads CGFRTDLGYTF. CDR3 DNA: TGCGGGTTTCGGACCGACTTGGGCTACACCTTC.

This clonotype was counted between two and nine times. This chain joins TRBV7-6 and TRBJ2-7; the D gene is possibly TRBD1 (5 bases). CDR1 and CDR2 from the germline V gene are SGHVS and FNYEAQ. CDR3 length: 13 amino acids. Trimming shortened V by 1 base and J by 6 bases, and 10 bases separated the two germline ends. The CDR3 is CASSLGQGLEQYV. CDR3 DNA sequence: TGTGCCAGCAGCTTAGGGCAGGGCCTCGAGCAGTACGTC.

This clonotype showed up just a few times. CDR3 bases: TGTGCTAGTGGTTTGGTGACTAGCGGCACACATGAGCAGTTCTTC. This gives the protein CASGLVTSGTHEQFF. V gene TRBV12-5 combines with J gene TRBJ2-1; 9 nucleotides agree with TRBD2. The CDR3 is 15 amino acids. Trimming removed 0 bases from V and 8 bases from J; junction bases left unmatched: 5. Germline V gene lookup returns CDR1 LGHNT and CDR2 FRNRAP.

This clonotype was seen more than once but under ten times. The J gene is TRBJ1-1, the V gene TRBV4-1; D is perhaps TRBD1 (5 bases). V was cut by 0 bases and J by 6 bases, with 14 bases left in between. The CDR3 loop spans 15 amino acids. CDR1 is MGHRA, CDR2 YSYEKL, per germline. CDR3 residues: CASSQDPLPGPEAFF. The CDR3 DNA is TGCGCCAGCAGCCAAGATCCCCTCCCGGGACCTGAAGCTTTCTTT.

V and J are TRBV6-2 or TRBV6-3 and TRBJ2-5; 8 bases are a match to TRBD1. From germline, CDR1 is MNHEY and CDR2 SVGEGT. The CDR3 covers 15 residues. J gave up 4 bases and V 5 bases, and 9 bases lay outside the gene matches. The CDR3 here is CASSPLSDRAETQYF. CDR3 in DNA: TGTGCCAGCAGTCCCTTGTCGGACAGGGCAGAGACCCAGTACTTC.

This rearrangement joins TRBV7-4 to TRBJ2-1; D perhaps matches TRBD2 (6 bases). This CDR3 comprises 14 residues. Germline V gene sequence: CDR1 SGHVT, CDR2 SQSDAQ. Between the trimmed V and J ends, which lost 7 bases and 4 bases, there was a span of 14 bases. The CDR3, as DNA: TGTGCCAGCAAACCCGGGGGAGATTACAATGAGCAGTTCTTC. Protein product: CASKPGGDYNEQFF. Looking up the rest from reference TRBV7-4 and TRBJ2-1 gives the full variable domain: GAGVSQSPRYKVAKRGRDVALRCDSISGHVTLYWYRQTLGQGSEVLTYSQSDAQRDKSGRPSGRFSAERPERSVSTLKIQRTEQGDSAVYLCASKPGGDYNEQFFGPGTRLTVL.

This clonotype was picked up a small number of times. V and J are TRBV14 and TRBJ1-6, with D possibly matching TRBD1 (5 bases). Trimming left V 0 bases short and J 4 bases short, with 13 bases between. The CDR3 has 17 residues. Germline-derived CDR1 and CDR2 are SGHDN and FVKESK. The DNA of the CDR3 is TGTGCCAGCAGCCAAGACCTACCGACAGATTATAATTCACCCCTCCACTTT. Protein product: CASSQDLPTDYNSPLHF. Variable domain in full (rest from reference TRBV14 and TRBJ1-6): EAGVTQFPSHSVIEKGQTVTLRCDPISGHDNLYWYRRVMGKEIKFLLHFVKESKQDESGMPNNRFLAERTGGTYSTLKVQPAELEDSGVYFCASSQDLPTDYNSPLHFGNGTRLTVT.

The J gene is TRBJ2-5, the V gene TRBV6-5, with a possible D match to TRBD1 (6 bases). Trimming cost V 0 bases and J 4 bases, with 9 bases left between them. The CDR3 covers 14 residues. Germline V gives CDR1 MNHEY, CDR2 SVGAGI. This CDR3 reads CASSYSQGSETQYF. CDR3 DNA: TGTGCCAGCAGTTACTCGCAGGGGTCAGAGACCCAGTACTTC.

Ten or more counts support this clonotype. The CDR3 DNA is TGTGCCAGCAGTTCCCCGCGCCTACAGGGAAGGAACCAGCCCCAGCATTTT. It codes for CASSSPRLQGRNQPQHF. The chain joins TRBV28 to TRBJ1-5; tentatively, D is TRBD1 (6 bases). The CDR3 runs to 17 residues. Germline lookup yields CDR1 MDHEN and CDR2 SYDVKM. V lost 4 bases and J lost 7, with 23 bases in between.

Here the CDR3 DNA reads TGTGCCAGTAGTATTTTCGGGTCCACTGAAGCTTTCTTT. It yields the protein CASSIFGSTEAFF. The chain has TRBV19 and TRBJ1-1; D gene unclear. The CDR3 extends over 13 amino acids. V lost 3 bases to trimming and J lost 4 bases, with 9 bases between them. Per germline, CDR1 LNHDA and CDR2 SQIVND (reference sequence).

This clonotype was counted only a few times. This chain links TRBV19 with TRBJ1-1; D gene ambiguous. The CDR3 covers 13 residues. Trimming left V 4 bases short and J 3 bases short, with 9 bases between. Germline V gives CDR1 LNHDA, CDR2 SQIVND (reference sequence). CDR3 bases: TGTGCCAGTAGTAATGGTTTGTACACTGAAGCTTTCTTT. Translated: CASSNGLYTEAFF.

This clonotype was found once. At one boundary the junction diverges from the germline segment, which might be a read error. V gene TRBV19 combines with J gene TRBJ1-1; 8 nucleotides agree with TRBD1. The CDR3 sequence is 13 residues long. Germline V gene data show CDR1 as LNHDA and CDR2 as SQIVND (reference sequence). The CDR3 sequence: CASTLTGVTEALF. In DNA form, the CDR3 reads TGTGCCAGTACTCTGACAGGGGTTACTGAAGCTTTGTTT.

V usage is TRBV15 and J usage is TRBJ2-2; 7 positions match TRBD1. V gave up 2 bases and J gave up 0 bases; unmatched junction bases: 18. The CDR3 is 21 amino acids. Germline V gives CDR1 LNHNV, CDR2 YYDKDF (reference sequence). The DNA of the CDR3 is TGTGCCACCAGCAGAAAACTCCGGACAGGCTCAAGGGATTCGAACACCGGGGAGCTGTTTTTT. Translation gives CATSRKLRTGSRDSNTGELFF.

The rearrangement uses TRBV19 and TRBJ2-1, with unresolved D. The CDR3 has 14 amino acids. Trimming shortened V by 3 bases and J by 8 bases, and 14 bases separated the two germline ends. Germline CDR1 LNHDA, CDR2 SQIVND (reference sequence). As DNA, the CDR3 is TGTGCCAGTAGTATGGTGGCAGTCCAGTATGAGCAGTTCTTC. Translating gives CASSMVAVQYEQFF.

This clonotype has just a few counts. The rearrangement links TRBV4-3 to TRBJ2-2; D is tentatively TRBD1 or TRBD2 (5 bases each). Germline V gene sequence: CDR1 LGHNA, CDR2 YSLEER. The CDR3 is 16 residues long. V was pared by 5 bases and J by 7 bases, with 20 bases between. The CDR3 is CASSIRVREESGELFF. CDR3 DNA: TGCGCCAGCAGCATCAGGGTGAGGGAAGAGAGCGGGGAGCTGTTTTTT.

This rearrangement joins TRBV6-6 to TRBJ1-1; tentative D call: TRBD1 (5 bases). This CDR3 contains 14 residues. Per the germline V gene, CDR1 is MNHNY and CDR2 is SVGAGI (reference sequence). The V end lost 5 bases, the J end lost 4 bases, and 14 bases lay between the germline ends. In nucleotides, the CDR3 is TGTGCCAGCAGTCACAGGAAGAGTGGCACTGAAGCTTTCTTT. Its protein is CASSHRKSGTEAFF.

The V gene is TRBV6-6, the J gene TRBJ2-5; D gene uncertain. The CDR3 extends over 15 amino acids. V was cut by 7 bases and J by 2 bases, with 17 bases left in between. Looked up from germline, CDR1 is MNHNY and CDR2 is SVGAGI (reference sequence). The DNA for the CDR3 is TGTGCCAGCACTCAGACATGGGCAGTGCAAGAGACCCAGTACTTC. Encoded protein: CASTQTWAVQETQYF.